This TCR beta chain was captured by sequencing in a study of Ad26.COV2.S vaccination and SARS-CoV-2 variants. Trimming removed 1 base at V and 4 bases at J, with 10 bases between. The CDR3 is 15 amino acids. Germline CDR1 reads SGHVS; CDR2 reads FNYEAQ. The data were produced by immunoSEQ multiplex PCR, yet TCRdb's version contains in-frame clones alone and is incomplete. The top ten hold approximately 6% of the sample, which has more than 150,000 clones, around 90% seen once. The V call is TRBV7-6, the J call TRBJ2-2; D perhaps matches TRBD1 (5 bases). The receptor comes from a human donor who had recovered from COVID-19. This specimen consisted of peripheral blood, obtained after recovery from COVID-19. CDR3 sequence (DNA): TGTGCCAGCAGCTTAGGGGGCGATGGCACCGGGGAGCTGTTTTTT. Protein sequence: CASSLGGDGTGELFF.